The 30 T cell receptor beta chains below were found in one sample sequenced in a study of T cells in localized non-small cell lung cancer (TCRdb year 2020). Library preparation used the immunoSEQ multiplex PCR assay. Sourced from immuneACCESS, this table was stored by TCRdb with only in-frame sequences that have V and J called. A share of the clones is absent; for the studies checked, an unresolved V gene accounts for under half, and the remainder has no known explanation. This sample holds about 72,000 clones; just under 85% were observed only once. The ten largest clones capture approximately 13% of the sample. The source was peripheral blood, collected before any cancer treatment. Receptors originate from a female donor aged 60 or older with stage I lung adenocarcinoma.

This chain uses TRBV7-4 with TRBJ1-1; TRBD1 aligns across 10 bases. Per germline, CDR1 SGHVT and CDR2 SQSDAQ. Losses at the gene ends were 5 bases for V and 0 bases for J; bases not matched to a gene: 6. The CDR3 covers 16 residues. The CDR3 DNA is TGTGCCAGCAGCCTCAGACAGGGGGCGGTGAACACTGAAGCTTTCTTT. It translates to CASSLRQGAVNTEAFF.

This clone was found a few times. The chain is built from TRBV4-1 and TRBJ1-1; D is undetermined. Germline loops: CDR1 MGHRA, CDR2 YSYEKL. The CDR3 extends over 15 amino acids. Deletions cut 6 bases from V and 0 bases from J, with 14 bases between. Here the CDR3 DNA reads TGCGCCAGCAGAAATGCATGGGAGGTGAACACTGAAGCTTTCTTT. It codes for CASRNAWEVNTEAFF.

The chain carries TRBV18 and TRBJ2-3; 9 bases line up with TRBD2. The CDR3 consists of 17 residues. Germline lookup yields CDR1 KGHSH and CDR2 LQKENI. The V gene end was trimmed by 6 bases and the J gene end by 0 bases; junction bases not matched to a gene: 10. The CDR3 loop reads CASSRLAAVGSTDTQYF. The CDR3 bases are TGTGCCAGCTCCCGACTAGCGGCGGTTGGTAGCACAGATACGCAGTATTTT.

The chain joins TRBV5-6 to TRBJ2-7; D unclear. CDR1 is SGHDT, CDR2 YYEEEE, per germline. The length of the CDR3 is 14 residues. V lost 0 bases, J lost 3 bases, and 10 bases lay in between. The CDR3: CASSLGQRDYEQYF. The CDR3 bases are TGTGCCAGCAGCTTGGGTCAAAGAGACTACGAGCAGTACTTC.

J is TRBJ2-3 and V is TRBV5-1; TRBD2 might be the D (5 bases). This CDR3 is 14 amino acids long. Germline V gene lookup returns CDR1 SGHRS and CDR2 YFSETQ. The V gene lost 4 bases and the J gene lost 2 bases, with 11 bases spanning the gap. CDR3 protein: CASSLGGYTDTQYF. In nucleotides, the CDR3 is TGCGCCAGCAGCCTTGGCGGGTACACAGATACGCAGTATTTT. Filled out from reference TRBV5-1 and TRBJ2-3, the complete variable domain reads KAGVTQTPRYLIKTRGQQVTLSCSPISGHRSVSWYQQTPGQGLQFLFEYFSETQRNKGNFPGRFSGRQFSNSRSEMNVSTLELGDSALYLCASSLGGYTDTQYFGPGTRLTVL.

In this sample, this clone turned up once. This rearrangement joins TRBV7-6 to TRBJ2-7, with 8 bases aligning to TRBD2. The CDR3 length is 14 residues. The V segment lost 3 bases and the J segment 1 base; nucleotides outside the gene matches: 2. The germline V gene encodes CDR1 SGHVS and CDR2 FNYEAQ. In DNA, the CDR3 is TGTGCCAGCAGCTTTAGCGGGGAATCCTACGAGCAGTACTTC. Its protein is CASSFSGESYEQYF.

This chain connects TRBV10-1 to TRBJ2-3; D gene uncertain. V was cut by 4 bases and J by 0 bases, with 8 bases left in between. Germline assignment: CDR1 WNHNN and CDR2 SYGVQD (reference sequence). The CDR3 is 14 amino acids. The CDR3 DNA reads TGCGCCAGCAGTGGGGTAACCAGCACAGATACGCAGTATTTT. Translation: CASSGVTSTDTQYF.

The sample holds a few counts of this clone. The gene calls are TRBV11-2 and TRBJ1-2, with 8 positions matching TRBD1. The ends lost 5 bases at V and 6 bases at J; junction bases unmatched: 14. Per the germline V gene, CDR1 is SGHAT and CDR2 is FQNNGV. CDR3 length equals 16 residues. CDR3: CASSRIQGARQDGYTF. CDR3 coding DNA: TGTGCCAGCAGCCGGATTCAGGGGGCGCGTCAGGATGGCTACACCTTC.

The chain carries TRBV6-6 and TRBJ2-7, with 8 bases identical to TRBD2. This CDR3 comprises 14 residues. J gave up 4 bases and V 0 bases, and 2 bases lay outside the gene matches. The V gene's germline CDR1 is MNHNY and CDR2 SVGAGI (reference sequence). The CDR3 loop reads CASSYSGLAYEQYF. CDR3 in DNA: TGTGCCAGCAGTTACTCAGGACTAGCTTACGAGCAGTACTTC.

The chain combines TRBV20-1 with TRBJ1-1; TRBD1 is a possible D gene (6 bases). The CDR3 runs 11 residues. Germline lookup yields CDR1 DFQATT and CDR2 SNEGSKA (reference sequence). In DNA, the CDR3 is TGCTCAACAGGGAGCAACACTGAAGCTTTCTTT. Residues: CSTGSNTEAFF.

This rearrangement joins TRBV19 to TRBJ2-3, with TRBD1 as a possible D gene (6 bases). Germline V gives CDR1 LNHDA, CDR2 SQIVND (reference sequence). This CDR3 comprises 15 residues. V was cut by 3 bases and J by 6 bases, with 16 bases left in between. CDR3 nucleotide sequence: TGTGCCAGTAGTATCAGTGTAGGGGGACGGGATACGCAGTATTTT. Translated: CASSISVGGRDTQYF. Complete variable domain (other parts from reference TRBV19 and TRBJ2-3): DGGITQSPKYLFRKEGQNVTLSCEQNLNHDAMYWYRQDPGQGLRLIYYSQIVNDFQKGDIAEGYSVSREKKESFPLTVTSAQKNPTAFYLCASSISVGGRDTQYFGPGTRLTVL.

In this sample, this clone turned up once. The V call is TRBV5-6, the J call TRBJ2-3; D is uncertain. Germline CDR1 is SGHDT and CDR2 is YYEEEE. V lost 4 bases, J lost 1 base, and 13 bases lay in between. The CDR3 loop spans 15 amino acids. The CDR3 protein is CASSPFGKGTDTQYF. Here the CDR3 DNA reads TGTGCCAGCAGCCCATTCGGAAAAGGCACAGATACGCAGTATTTT.

The CDR3 region is CASSERGSSYNEQFF. The CDR3 DNA follows: TGTGCCAGCAGTGAAAGGGGAAGCTCCTACAATGAGCAGTTCTTC. The chain couples TRBV2 to TRBJ2-1; D is possibly TRBD1 (5 bases). V was trimmed by 2 bases and J by 0 bases, leaving 8 bases between them. The CDR3 length is 15 residues. The germline V gene has CDR1 SNHLY and CDR2 FYNNEI.

The chain links TRBV11-3 to TRBJ2-4, with D unresolved. The CDR3 consists of 11 residues. Germline CDR1 SGHNT, CDR2 YENEEA. V was shortened by 5 bases and J by 3 bases, with 2 bases between the two germline ends. The CDR3, as DNA: TGTGCCAGCAGCGACAAAAACATTCAGTACTTC. Translated: CASSDKNIQYF.

The V and J genes are TRBV10-3 and TRBJ2-1; D is undetermined. There are 14 residues in the CDR3. The ends were cut back, 2 bases at V and 6 bases at J, with 11 bases in the middle. Germline values: CDR1 ENHRY, CDR2 SYGVKD. The CDR3 DNA sequence: TGTGCCATCAGTGAGGGGCAGGTAGGCAATGAGCAGTTCTTC. This gives the protein CAISEGQVGNEQFF.

The V call is TRBV15, the J call TRBJ2-7; D may match TRBD1 or TRBD2 (5 bases each). Trimming pared 5 bases from V and 2 bases from J, leaving 16 bases between. CDR1 is LNHNV and CDR2 is YYDKDF in the germline V gene (reference sequence). The CDR3 has 15 residues. The CDR3 loop reads CATSSRRDGAYEQYF. Written as DNA, the CDR3 is TGTGCCACCAGCTCCCGCCGGGACGGAGCCTACGAGCAGTACTTC.

This clone was observed a few times. An end of the junction differs from the germline gene, which may be a read error. J is TRBJ1-1 and V is TRBV25-1; 8 bases align to TRBD1. The germline V gene encodes CDR1 MGHDK and CDR2 SYGVNS. This CDR3 has 13 residues. The CDR3: CASSKDPTGDYNF. CDR3 DNA: TGTGCCAGCAGTAAAGACCCGACAGGGGACTATAACTTT.

The chain has TRBV9 and TRBJ1-4; perhaps TRBD1 as D (5 bases). Trimming cost V 0 bases and J 8 bases, with 11 bases left between them. The CDR3 loop spans 14 amino acids. Germline V gene data show CDR1 as SGDLS and CDR2 as YYNGEE. The CDR3, as DNA: TGTGCCAGCAGCGTAGGCGGATGGGGGGAAAAACTGTTTTTT. Residues: CASSVGGWGEKLFF.

This chain uses TRBV5-4 with TRBJ1-2, with 12 bases identical to TRBD1. V was pared by 4 bases and J by 0 bases, with 10 bases of the junction left unmatched. The CDR3 is 18 amino acids. CDR1 is SGHNT, CDR2 YYREEE, per germline (reference sequence). The CDR3 DNA sequence: TGTGCCAGCAGCCCCGGGACAGGGGGCACGGGAGCTAACTATGGCTACACCTTC. Protein sequence: CASSPGTGGTGANYGYTF. Supplemented by reference TRBV5-4 and TRBJ1-2, the full variable domain reads ETGVTQSPTHLIKTRGQQVTLRCSSQSGHNTVSWYQQALGQGPQFIFQYYREEENGRGNFPPRFSGLQFPNYSSELNVNALELDDSALYLCASSPGTGGTGANYGYTFGSGTRLTVV.

The genes are TRBV5-4 and TRBJ1-6; D unclear. CDR3 length: 16 residues. V was clipped by 1 base and J by 3 bases, with 11 bases between them. Germline lookup yields CDR1 SGHNT and CDR2 YYREEE (reference sequence). The DNA for the CDR3 is TGTGCCAGCAGCTTGAGTTTCCCCAGCTATAATTCACCCCTCCACTTT. This encodes CASSLSFPSYNSPLHF. The whole variable domain, filled in from reference TRBV5-4 and TRBJ1-6, reads ETGVTQSPTHLIKTRGQQVTLRCSSQSGHNTVSWYQQALGQGPQFIFQYYREEENGRGNFPPRFSGLQFPNYSSELNVNALELDDSALYLCASSLSFPSYNSPLHFGNGTRLTVT.

This chain joins TRBV7-8 and TRBJ1-2; 11 positions agree with TRBD1. Germline-derived CDR1 and CDR2 are SGHVS and FQNEAQ. After removal of 5 bases from V and 6 bases from J, the junction contained 5 bases not matched to a gene. There are 14 residues in the CDR3. CDR3 amino acids: CASSTRTGGDGYTF. DNA for the CDR3: TGTGCCAGCAGCACCCGGACAGGGGGCGATGGCTACACCTTC.

The genes are TRBV2 and TRBJ1-1, with a possible D match to TRBD1 (5 bases). The CDR3 is 14 residues long. Germline V gene data show CDR1 as SNHLY and CDR2 as FYNNEI. V was pared by 1 base and J by 5 bases, with 11 bases between. The CDR3 sequence: CASSEEGRRTEAFF. As DNA, the CDR3 is TGTGCCAGCAGTGAAGAGGGGAGAAGGACTGAAGCTTTCTTT. The entire variable domain, with the rest obtained from reference TRBV2 and TRBJ1-1, is as follows: EPEVTQTPSHQVTQMGQEVILRCVPISNHLYFYWYRQILGQKVEFLVSFYNNEISEKSEIFDDQFSVERPDGSNFTLKIRSTKLEDSAMYFCASSEEGRRTEAFFGQGTRLTVV.

The chain's CDR3 is CASSPQAGNTIYF. CDR3 nucleotides: TGTGCCAGCTCACCGCAAGCGGGAAACACCATATATTTT. This rearrangement joins TRBV18 to TRBJ1-3; D gene uncertain. This CDR3 comprises 13 residues. The germline gives CDR1 KGHSH, CDR2 LQKENI. With 3 bases removed from V and 4 bases from J, the gap between germline ends came to 7 bases.

The rearrangement joins TRBV18 to TRBJ1-4, with a possible D match to TRBD1 (5 bases). Trimming left V 5 bases short and J 8 bases short, with 15 bases between. The CDR3 spans 14 residues. Germline V gene lookup returns CDR1 KGHSH and CDR2 LQKENI. CDR3 sequence: CASSSSREGEKLFF. In nucleotides, the CDR3 is TGTGCCAGCTCAAGTTCCAGGGAAGGAGAAAAACTGTTTTTT.

The chain links TRBV19 to TRBJ2-3; 7 bases match TRBD2. Germline V CDR1 and CDR2: LNHDA, SQIVND (reference sequence). The CDR3 is made up of 13 amino acids. The V segment lost 6 bases and the J segment 1 base; nucleotides outside the gene matches: 1. CDR3 sequence: CASRSGGTDTQYF. The CDR3 DNA reads TGTGCCAGTAGAAGCGGGGGCACAGATACGCAGTATTTT.

The V and J genes are TRBV7-9 and TRBJ2-5, with D uncertain. V lost 0 bases and J lost 4, with 12 bases in between. Germline CDR1 SEHNR, CDR2 FQNEAQ (reference sequence). The length of the CDR3 is 15 residues. CDR3 DNA sequence: TGTGCCAGCAGCTTAGCGCTCTCTAGTCGAGAGACCCAGTACTTC. Translation gives CASSLALSSRETQYF.

The chain links TRBV2 to TRBJ2-3; 8 bases are a match to TRBD2. CDR1 SNHLY and CDR2 FYNNEI come from the germline V gene. The CDR3 consists of 14 residues. V trimming: 4 bases; J trimming: 0 bases; junction bases outside the gene matches: 0. The CDR3, as DNA: TGTGCCAGCAGTGTAGCGGGGAGCACAGATACGCAGTATTTT. Translating gives CASSVAGSTDTQYF.

The chain carries TRBV10-2 and TRBJ1-3; tentative D call: TRBD1 (6 bases). Germline V gene sequence: CDR1 WSHSY, CDR2 SAAADI. This CDR3 contains 13 residues. The V end was cut by 8 bases, the J end by 1 base, with 9 bases between. The CDR3 spells CASWRGSGNTIYF. The CDR3, as DNA: TGCGCCAGCTGGAGGGGGTCTGGAAACACCATATATTTT.

The chain recombines TRBV2 with TRBJ1-5, with D tentatively TRBD1 (5 bases). V shed 4 bases and J shed 2 bases, with 9 bases lying between them. From germline, CDR1 is SNHLY and CDR2 FYNNEI. The length of the CDR3 is 14 residues. CDR3 protein: CASSVEQGNQPQHF. The CDR3 nucleotides read TGTGCCAGCAGTGTGGAACAGGGCAATCAGCCCCAGCATTTT.

V and J are TRBV25-1 and TRBJ1-1; D is unresolved. Per germline, CDR1 MGHDK and CDR2 SYGVNS. Trimming took 7 bases from V and 4 from J, leaving 19 bases between them. The CDR3 runs to 15 residues. DNA of the CDR3: TGTGCCAGCACCCAGGTGGGTTCCTTGGGCACTGAAGCTTTCTTT. It translates to CASTQVGSLGTEAFF.